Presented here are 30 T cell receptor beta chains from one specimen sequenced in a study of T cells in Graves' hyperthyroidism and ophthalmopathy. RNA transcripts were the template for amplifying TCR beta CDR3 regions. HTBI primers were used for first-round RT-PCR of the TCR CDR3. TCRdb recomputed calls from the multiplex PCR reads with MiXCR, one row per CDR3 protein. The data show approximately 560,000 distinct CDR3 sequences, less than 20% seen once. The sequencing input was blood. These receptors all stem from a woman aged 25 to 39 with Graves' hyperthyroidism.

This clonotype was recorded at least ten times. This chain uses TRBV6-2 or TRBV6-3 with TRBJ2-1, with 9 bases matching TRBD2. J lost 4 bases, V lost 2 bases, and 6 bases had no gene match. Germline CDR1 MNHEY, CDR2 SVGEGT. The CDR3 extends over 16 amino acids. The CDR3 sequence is CASSYQTSGPYNEQFF. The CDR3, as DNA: TGTGCCAGCAGTTACCAGACTAGCGGACCTTACAATGAGCAGTTCTTC.

The CDR3 bases are TGCAGTGCCAGGACTAGCGGGTTCTCCTACGAGCAGTACTTC. This encodes CSARTSGFSYEQYF. J is TRBJ2-7 and V is TRBV20-1; 11 bases match TRBD2. With V trimmed by 6 bases and J by 0 bases, 4 bases remained unmatched. This CDR3 has 14 amino acids. Germline V lookup: CDR1 DFQATT, CDR2 SNEGSKA (reference sequence).

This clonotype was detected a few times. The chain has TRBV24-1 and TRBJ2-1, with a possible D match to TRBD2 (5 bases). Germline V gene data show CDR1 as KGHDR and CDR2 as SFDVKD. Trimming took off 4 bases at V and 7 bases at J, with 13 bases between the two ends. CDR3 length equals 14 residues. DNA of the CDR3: TGTGCCACCAGTGACCCTCAGCGGCAAAATGAGCAGTTCTTC. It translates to CATSDPQRQNEQFF.

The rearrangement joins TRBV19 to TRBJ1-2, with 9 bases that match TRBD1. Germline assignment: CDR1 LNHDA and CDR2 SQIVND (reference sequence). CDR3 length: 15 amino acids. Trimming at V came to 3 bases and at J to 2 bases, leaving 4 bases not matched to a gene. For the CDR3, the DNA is TGTGCCAGTAGTATCGGGACAGGGCTGAACTATGGCTACACCTTC. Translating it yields CASSIGTGLNYGYTF. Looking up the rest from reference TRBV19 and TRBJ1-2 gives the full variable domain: DGGITQSPKYLFRKEGQNVTLSCEQNLNHDAMYWYRQDPGQGLRLIYYSQIVNDFQKGDIAEGYSVSREKKESFPLTVTSAQKNPTAFYLCASSIGTGLNYGYTFGSGTRLTVV.

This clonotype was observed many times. CDR3 protein: CASSEAPSGYTDTQYF. The DNA of the CDR3 is TGTGCCAGCAGTGAAGCCCCTAGCGGATACACAGATACGCAGTATTTT. The genes are TRBV2 and TRBJ2-3; 7 bases match TRBD2. Losses at the gene ends were 0 bases for V and 2 bases for J; bases not matched to a gene: 5. Germline loops: CDR1 SNHLY, CDR2 FYNNEI. This CDR3 has 16 amino acids.

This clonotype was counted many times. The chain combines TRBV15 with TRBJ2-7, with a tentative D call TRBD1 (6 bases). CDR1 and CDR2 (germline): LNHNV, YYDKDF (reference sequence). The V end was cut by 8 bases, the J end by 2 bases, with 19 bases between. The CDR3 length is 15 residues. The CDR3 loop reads CATQRTQDSTYEQYF. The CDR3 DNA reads TGTGCCACCCAGCGCACCCAGGACAGCACCTACGAGCAGTACTTC.

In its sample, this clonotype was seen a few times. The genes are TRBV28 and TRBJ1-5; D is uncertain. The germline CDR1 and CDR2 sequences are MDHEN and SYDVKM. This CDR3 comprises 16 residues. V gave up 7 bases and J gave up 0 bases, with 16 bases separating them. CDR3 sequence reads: CASIHGMANSNQPQHF. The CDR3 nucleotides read TGTGCCAGCATCCATGGGATGGCGAATAGCAATCAGCCCCAGCATTTT.

The CDR3 sequence: CAFTTGTNYGYTF. The DNA of the CDR3 is TGTGCCTTCACTACAGGGACTAACTATGGCTACACCTTC. The chain uses TRBV30 and TRBJ1-2; TRBD1 might be the D (6 bases). This CDR3 is 13 amino acids long. Deletions cut 7 bases from V and 0 bases from J, with 12 bases between. Germline CDR1 and CDR2: GTSNPN and SVGIG (reference sequence). Combining the CDR3 with reference TRBV30 and TRBJ1-2 gives the whole variable domain SQTIHQWPATLVQPVGSPLSLECTVEGTSNPNLYWYRQAAGRGLQLLFYSVGIGQISSEVPQNLSASRPQDRQFILSSKKLLLSDSGFYLCAFTTGTNYGYTFGSGTRLTVV.

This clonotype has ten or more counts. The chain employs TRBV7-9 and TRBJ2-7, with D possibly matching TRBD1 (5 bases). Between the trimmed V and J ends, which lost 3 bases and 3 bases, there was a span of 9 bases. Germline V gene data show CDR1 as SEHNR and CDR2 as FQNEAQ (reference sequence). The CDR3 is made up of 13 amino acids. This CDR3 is CASSFTDSYEQYF. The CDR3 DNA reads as TGTGCCAGCAGCTTCACAGACAGCTACGAGCAGTACTTC.

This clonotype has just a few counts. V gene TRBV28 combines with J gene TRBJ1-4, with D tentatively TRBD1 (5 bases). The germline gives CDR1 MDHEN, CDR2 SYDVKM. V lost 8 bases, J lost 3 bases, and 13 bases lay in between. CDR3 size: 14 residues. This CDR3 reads CASAVGTPNEKLFF. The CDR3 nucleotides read TGTGCCAGCGCCGTGGGGACGCCTAATGAAAAACTGTTTTTT.

CDR3 amino acids: CATSDHTGEDNEQFF. The DNA of the CDR3 is TGTGCCACCAGTGATCATACAGGGGAGGACAATGAGCAGTTCTTC. The genes are TRBV24-1 and TRBJ2-1, with D maybe TRBD1 (7 bases). V was pared by 3 bases and J by 5 bases, with 13 bases between. Germline CDR1 reads KGHDR; CDR2 reads SFDVKD. This CDR3 has 15 residues.

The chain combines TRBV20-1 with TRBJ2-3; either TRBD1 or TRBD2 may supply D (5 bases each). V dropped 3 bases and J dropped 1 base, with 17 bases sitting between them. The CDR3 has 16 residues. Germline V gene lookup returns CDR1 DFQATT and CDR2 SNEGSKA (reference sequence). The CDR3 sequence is CSARGVIIAGTDTQYF. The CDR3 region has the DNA TGCAGTGCTAGGGGGGTGATAATAGCCGGCACAGATACGCAGTATTTT.

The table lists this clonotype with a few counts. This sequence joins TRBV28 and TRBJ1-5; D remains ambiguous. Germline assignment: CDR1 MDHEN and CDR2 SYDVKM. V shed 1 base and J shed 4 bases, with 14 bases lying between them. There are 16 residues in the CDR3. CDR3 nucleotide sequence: TGTGCCAGCAGTTTATATCCGGGAGGATGGAATCAGCCCCAGCATTTT. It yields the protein CASSLYPGGWNQPQHF.

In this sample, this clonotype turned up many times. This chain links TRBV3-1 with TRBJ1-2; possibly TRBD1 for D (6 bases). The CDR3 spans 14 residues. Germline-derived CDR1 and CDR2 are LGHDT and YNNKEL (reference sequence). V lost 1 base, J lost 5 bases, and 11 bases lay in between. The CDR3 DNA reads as TGTGCCAGCAGCCAAGGGGCAGGGGAGTATGGCTACACCTTC. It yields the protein CASSQGAGEYGYTF.

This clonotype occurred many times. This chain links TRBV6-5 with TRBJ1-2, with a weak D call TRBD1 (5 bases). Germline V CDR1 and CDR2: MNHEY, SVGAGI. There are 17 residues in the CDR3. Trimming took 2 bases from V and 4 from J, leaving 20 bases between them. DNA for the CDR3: TGTGCCAGCAGTTACGATCTCGCCGGGGGAGGCAGCTATGGCTACACCTTC. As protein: CASSYDLAGGGSYGYTF.

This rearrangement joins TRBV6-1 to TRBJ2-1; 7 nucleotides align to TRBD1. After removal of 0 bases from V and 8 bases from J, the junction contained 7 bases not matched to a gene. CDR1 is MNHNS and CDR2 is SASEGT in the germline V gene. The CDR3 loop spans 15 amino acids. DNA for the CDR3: TGTGCCAGCAGTGAAGCTCAGGGGGAACCTCATGAGCAGTTCTTC. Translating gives CASSEAQGEPHEQFF.

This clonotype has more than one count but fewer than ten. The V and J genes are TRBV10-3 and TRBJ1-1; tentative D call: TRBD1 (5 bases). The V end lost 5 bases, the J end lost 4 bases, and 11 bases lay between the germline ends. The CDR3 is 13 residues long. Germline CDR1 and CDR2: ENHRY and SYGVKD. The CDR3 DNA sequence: TGTGCCATCAGTCCCGACAGTTCCACTGAAGCTTTCTTT. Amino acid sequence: CAISPDSSTEAFF.

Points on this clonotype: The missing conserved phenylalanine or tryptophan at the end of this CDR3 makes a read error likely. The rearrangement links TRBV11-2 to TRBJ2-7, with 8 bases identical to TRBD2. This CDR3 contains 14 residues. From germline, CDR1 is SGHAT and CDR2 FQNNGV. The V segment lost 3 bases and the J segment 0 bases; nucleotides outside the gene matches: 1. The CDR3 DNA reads TGTGCCAGCAGCTTGGGGACTAGCTCCTACGAGCAGTACCTC. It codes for CASSLGTSSYEQYL.

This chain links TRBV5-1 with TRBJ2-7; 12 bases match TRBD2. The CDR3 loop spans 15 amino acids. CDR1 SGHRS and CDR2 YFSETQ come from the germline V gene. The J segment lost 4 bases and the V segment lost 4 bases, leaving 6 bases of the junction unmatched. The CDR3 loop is CASSREGLAGYEQYF. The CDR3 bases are TGCGCCAGCAGCAGAGAGGGACTAGCGGGTTACGAGCAGTACTTC.

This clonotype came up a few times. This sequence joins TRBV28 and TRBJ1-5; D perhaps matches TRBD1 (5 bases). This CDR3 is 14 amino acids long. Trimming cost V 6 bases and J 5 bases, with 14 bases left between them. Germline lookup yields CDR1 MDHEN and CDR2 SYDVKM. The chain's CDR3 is CASRSSWDDQPQHF. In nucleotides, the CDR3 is TGTGCCAGCAGATCCTCATGGGACGATCAGCCCCAGCATTTT.

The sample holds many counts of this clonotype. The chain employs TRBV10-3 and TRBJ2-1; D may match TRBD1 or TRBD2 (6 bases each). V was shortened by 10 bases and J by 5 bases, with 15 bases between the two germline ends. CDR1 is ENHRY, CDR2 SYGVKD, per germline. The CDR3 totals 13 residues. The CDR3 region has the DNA TGTGCCACCGGGAGACAGGACAACAATGAGCAGTTCTTC. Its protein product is CATGRQDNNEQFF.

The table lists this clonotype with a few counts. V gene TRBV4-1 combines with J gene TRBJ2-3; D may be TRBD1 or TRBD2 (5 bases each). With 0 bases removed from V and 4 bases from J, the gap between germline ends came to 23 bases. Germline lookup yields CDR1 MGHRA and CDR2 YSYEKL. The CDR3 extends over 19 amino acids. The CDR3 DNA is TGCGCCAGCAGCCAAGATAGGAATGTCGTCGGGGCCGCCGCAGATACGCAGTATTTT. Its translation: CASSQDRNVVGAAADTQYF.

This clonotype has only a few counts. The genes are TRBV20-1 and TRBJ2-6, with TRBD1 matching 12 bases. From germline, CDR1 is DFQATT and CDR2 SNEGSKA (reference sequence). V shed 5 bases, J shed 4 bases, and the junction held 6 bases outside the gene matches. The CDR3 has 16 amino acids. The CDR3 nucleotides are TGCAGTGCTTACCGGGACAGGGGGCCGGGGGCCAACGTCCTGACTTTC. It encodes CSAYRDRGPGANVLTF.

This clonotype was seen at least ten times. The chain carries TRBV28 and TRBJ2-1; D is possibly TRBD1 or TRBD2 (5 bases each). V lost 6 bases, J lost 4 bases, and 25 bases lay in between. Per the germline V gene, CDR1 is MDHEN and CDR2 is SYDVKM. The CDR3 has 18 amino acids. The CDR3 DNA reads TGTGCCAGCAGCCTCTATGGAATCCGGGACGGCAGATACAATGAGCAGTTCTTC. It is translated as CASSLYGIRDGRYNEQFF. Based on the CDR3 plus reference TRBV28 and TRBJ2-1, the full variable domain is DVKVTQSSRYLVKRTGEKVFLECVQDMDHENMFWYRQDPGLGLRLIYFSYDVKMKEKGDIPEGYSVSREKKERFSLILESASTNQTSMYLCASSLYGIRDGRYNEQFFGPGTRLTVL.

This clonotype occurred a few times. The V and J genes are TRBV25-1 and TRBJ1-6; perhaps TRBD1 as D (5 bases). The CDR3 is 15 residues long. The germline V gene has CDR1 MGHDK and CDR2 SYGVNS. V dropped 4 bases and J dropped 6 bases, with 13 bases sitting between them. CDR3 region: CASSGGRGPNSPLHF. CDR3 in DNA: TGTGCCAGCAGTGGGGGTAGGGGCCCTAATTCACCCCTCCACTTT.

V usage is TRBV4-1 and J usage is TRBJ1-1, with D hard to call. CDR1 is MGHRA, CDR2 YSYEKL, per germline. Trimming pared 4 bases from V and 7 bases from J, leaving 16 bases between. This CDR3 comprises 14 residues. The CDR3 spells CASSLNDGESEAFF. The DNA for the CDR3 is TGCGCCAGCAGCCTTAATGATGGGGAGAGTGAAGCTTTCTTT.

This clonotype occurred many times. The CDR3 DNA sequence: TGTGCCAGCAGTCTTAAGGGGGGGTTAGGGAATCAGCCCCAGCATTTT. Amino acids: CASSLKGGLGNQPQHF. J is TRBJ1-5 and V is TRBV28; tentatively, D is TRBD1 (6 bases). This CDR3 is 16 amino acids long. Germline V gene lookup returns CDR1 MDHEN and CDR2 SYDVKM. V was clipped by 5 bases and J by 4 bases, with 18 bases between them. Full variable domain (missing parts from reference TRBV28 and TRBJ1-5): DVKVTQSSRYLVKRTGEKVFLECVQDMDHENMFWYRQDPGLGLRLIYFSYDVKMKEKGDIPEGYSVSREKKERFSLILESASTNQTSMYLCASSLKGGLGNQPQHFGDGTRLSIL.

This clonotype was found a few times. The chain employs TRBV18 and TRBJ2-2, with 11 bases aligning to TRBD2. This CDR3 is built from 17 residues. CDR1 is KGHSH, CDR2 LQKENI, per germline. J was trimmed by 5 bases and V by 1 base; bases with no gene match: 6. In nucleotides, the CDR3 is TGTGCCAGCTCACCACAAAGACTAGCGGGACGGACCGGGGAGCTGTTTTTT. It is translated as CASSPQRLAGRTGELFF.

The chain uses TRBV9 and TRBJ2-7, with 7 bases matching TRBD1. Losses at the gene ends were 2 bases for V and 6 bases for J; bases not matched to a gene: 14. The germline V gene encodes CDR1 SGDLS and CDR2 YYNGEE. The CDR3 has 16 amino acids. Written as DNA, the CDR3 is TGTGCCAGCAGCGTCCGGCCAGACAGGGTAAGGGGCGAGCAGTACTTC. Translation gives CASSVRPDRVRGEQYF.

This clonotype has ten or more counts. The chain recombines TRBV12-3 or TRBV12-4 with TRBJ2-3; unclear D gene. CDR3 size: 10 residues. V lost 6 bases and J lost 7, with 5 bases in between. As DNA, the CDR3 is TGTGCCAGCAGCTTAAATACGCAGTATTTT. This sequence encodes CASSLNTQYF.